A selection of T cell receptor beta chains follows, all from one sample in a study of cytomegalovirus exposure and HLA in healthy donors. Only in-frame clones appear in the TCRdb table, and some are missing; sequencing was by immunoSEQ multiplex PCR. The sample holds around 200,000 clones, about 85% seen once. Source material: PBMCs. All receptors derive from a man aged 50 to 59 in good health and CMV-seronegative. CDR3s include the opening cysteine and the closing phenylalanine or tryptophan. A D gene is named only where the DNA matches it firmly. Size values are once, few and many counts, or a class for expanded clones, and some rows have none.

>TRBV15|NA|TRBJ2-3|NA
TGTGCCACCAGCAGAGATTCGGCAGGGGCAGATACGCAGTATTTT
CATSRDSAGADTQYF
>TRBV10-3|NA|TRBJ1-1|NA
TGTGCCACCGCGCGCAATACTGAAGCTTTCTTT
CATARNTEAFF
>TRBV19|NA|TRBJ1-2|NA
TGTGCCAGTAGTACCCAAAGGGGGGGGGACGACTATGGCTACACCTTC
CASSTQRGGDDYGYTF
>TRBV19|TRBD1|TRBJ1-2|few
TGTGCCAGTCAGACCGGGACAGGGGGCCTTCACTATGGCTACACCTTC
CASQTGTGGLHYGYTF
>TRBV9|NA|TRBJ1-5|NA
TGTGCCAGCAGGTCCGGGACAAGTAGCAATCAGCCCCAGCATTTT
CASRSGTSSNQPQHF
>TRBV7-2|TRBD2|TRBJ2-3|NA
TGTGCCAGCAGCGAAGGGACTAGGTATACGCAGTATTTT
CASSEGTRYTQYF
>TRBV7-9|NA|TRBJ1-1|NA
TGTGCCAGCAAAACGACTGCCAACCAGGGTAGGGCTTTCTTT
CASKTTANQGRAFF
>TRBV9|TRBD1|TRBJ1-6|NA
TGTGCCAGCAGCCGGGACAGCCAGCCTAATAATTCACCCCTCCACTTT
CASSRDSQPNNSPLHF
>TRBV21-1|NA|TRBJ1-2|once
TGTGCCAGCAGCAAAGTTTTGACTGCCGTTAGGCACTATGGCTACACCTTC
CASSKVLTAVRHYGYTF
>TRBV4-3|NA|TRBJ1-2|NA
TGCGCCAGCAGCCAAGATCGGCGGTATGGCTACACCTTC
CASSQDRRYGYTF
>TRBV27|TRBD1|TRBJ2-7|few
TGTGCCAGCAGTTCGCCGGGACAGGGTTCGCAGTACTTC
CASSSPGQGSQYF
>TRBV30|NA|TRBJ2-2|few
TGTGCCTGGAGTATCGCCGGGGAGCTGTTTTTT
CAWSIAGELFF
>TRBV13|TRBD1|TRBJ2-7|NA
TGTGCCAGCAGCTCCCGGGACAGCAACTCCTACGAGCAGTACTTC
CASSSRDSNSYEQYF
>TRBV19|TRBD1|TRBJ2-1|NA
TGTGCCAGTCAAGGGGGCACTTCCTACAATGAGCAGTTCTTC
CASQGGTSYNEQFF
>TRBV7-3|TRBD1|TRBJ2-2|NA
TGTGCCAGCAGCCCAGGACAGGGAGAGACCGGGGAGCTGTTTTTT
CASSPGQGETGELFF
>TRBV4-1|NA|TRBJ1-2|NA
TGCGCCAGCAGCCAAGCCTTGACAGGCCGAGGCTACACCTTC
CASSQALTGRGYTF
>TRBV7-9|NA|TRBJ2-1|NA
TGTGCCAGCAGCTTAGACAGAAAACCCAGGGATGAGCAGTTCTTC
CASSLDRKPRDEQFF
>TRBV11-2|NA|TRBJ1-1|NA
TGTGCCAGCAGACTAAGGGACAAGGCGAACACTGAAGCTTTCTTT
CASRLRDKANTEAFF
>TRBV5-1|NA|TRBJ1-3|NA
TGCGCCAGCAGCCCAGGACAGCCTGGAAACACCATATATTTT
CASSPGQPGNTIYF
>TRBV18|TRBD2|TRBJ2-1|NA
TGTGCCTGCAGCGGGGATCGCGATGAGCAGTTCTTC
CACSGDRDEQFF
>TRBV4-1|NA|TRBJ2-5|NA
TGCGCCAGCAGCTTAATTAGCGGAGAGACCCAGTACTTC
CASSLISGETQYF
>TRBV4-1|NA|TRBJ1-1|NA
TGCGCCAGCAGCCAAGACATAAGCAGGGCCACTGAAGCTTTCTTT
CASSQDISRATEAFF
>TRBV7-8|NA|TRBJ2-5|NA
TGTGCCAGCAGCTTAACGGTCCCAGGGGAGACCCAGTACTTC
CASSLTVPGETQYF
>TRBV5-1|NA|TRBJ2-5|NA
TGCGCCAGCAGCTTGGCCGCTGGGGGCGAGACCCAGTACTTC
CASSLAAGGETQYF
>TRBV19|NA|TRBJ2-7|NA
TGTGCCAGTAGTATAGGGGGGACACCCCCGTACTTC
CASSIGGTPPYF
>TRBV13|NA|TRBJ1-2|NA
TGTGCCAGCAGAACTGGACAGACGAGCTATGGCTACACCTTC
CASRTGQTSYGYTF
>TRBV11-2|NA|TRBJ2-7|NA
TGTGCCAGCAGCTTAGAGCTATCCTCCTACGAGCAGTACTTC
CASSLELSSYEQYF
>TRBV9|TRBD2|TRBJ2-2|NA
TGTGCCAGCAGCGTAGGGGCTAGCGGGAACACCGGGGAGCTGTTTTTT
CASSVGASGNTGELFF
>TRBV2|NA|TRBJ1-2|NA
TGTGCCAGCAGTGAGTCTTGGCTCATCGAGGCCTTC
CASSESWLIEAF
>TRBV6-5|TRBD1|TRBJ2-7|NA
TGTGCCAGCATGATTGGGGGGACAGGGGGCAGCGAGCAGTACTTC
CASMIGGTGGSEQYF
>TRBV6-5|NA|TRBJ2-7|few
TGTGCCAGCAGTTCGACAGTAGGCGCTTACGAGCAGTACTTC
CASSSTVGAYEQYF
>TRBV7-9|NA|TRBJ1-2|NA
TGTGCCAGCAGCGCCGGGACACTTACTAACTATGGCTACACCTTC
CASSAGTLTNYGYTF
>TRBV25-1|NA|TRBJ2-5|NA
TGTGCCAGCAGTGACCCGACAGGTCAAGAGACCCAGTACTTC
CASSDPTGQETQYF
>TRBV4-3|NA|TRBJ2-7|NA
TGCGCCAGCAGCCAAGTGTTCGCGGGTTACTACGAGCAGTACTTC
CASSQVFAGYYEQYF
>TRBV10-3|NA|TRBJ2-7|NA
TGTGCCATCAGTGTGCAGGCGTCCTACGAGCAGTACTTC
CAISVQASYEQYF
>TRBV7-2|TRBD1|TRBJ1-4|once
TGTGCCAGCAGCCTGACCGGACAGGGTACAACTAATGAAAAACTGTTTTTT
CASSLTGQGTTNEKLFF
>TRBV7-2|TRBD1|TRBJ2-5|NA
TGTGCCAGCAGCGGCGACAGGGGGCGCGAAGAGACCCAGTACTTC
CASSGDRGREETQYF
>TRBV18|NA|TRBJ1-1|NA
TGTGCCAGCTCACCACCCCGGGAGCGTGGCACTGAAGCTTTCTTT
CASSPPRERGTEAFF
>TRBV6-6|TRBD1|TRBJ1-6|few
TGTGCCAGCAGCCGGGACAGGGTGAATTCACCCCTCCACTTT
CASSRDRVNSPLHF
>TRBV9|TRBD2|TRBJ2-1|NA
TGTGCCAGCAGCGTAGCGTTAGCGGGGGGAGAGGAGCAGTTCTTC
CASSVALAGGEEQFF
>TRBV19|NA|TRBJ1-4|NA
TGTGCCAGTAGTATTGGATTACAGGTCCGTGGTGAAAAACTGTTTTTT
CASSIGLQVRGEKLFF
>TRBV27|TRBD1|TRBJ2-1|NA
TGTGCCAGCAGGACAGGGGGTCAGGCGTTCTTC
CASRTGGQAFF
>TRBV27|NA|TRBJ1-2|NA
TGTGCCAGCAGTACGGGGGGGAGTGGCTACACCTTC
CASSTGGSGYTF
>TRBV29-1|TRBD1|TRBJ2-7|NA
TGCAGCGTTGCATCTTGGGACAGAACCGCCGAGCAGTACTTC
CSVASWDRTAEQYF
>TRBV7-8|TRBD2|TRBJ2-3|NA
TGTGCCAGCAGTATTCGAAGCGGGGGGGCGTCGAATACGCAGTATTTT
CASSIRSGGASNTQYF
>TRBV7-2|TRBD2|TRBJ2-5|NA
TGTGCCAGCAGTGGACGAGTAGCGGGGAGAGACACCCAGTACTTC
CASSGRVAGRDTQYF
>TRBV6-5|TRBD2|TRBJ2-3|NA
TGTGCCAGCAGTTACTGGACTAGCGGGGGGAGAGATACGCAGTATTTT
CASSYWTSGGRDTQYF
>TRBV6-5|NA|TRBJ1-1|NA
TGTGCCAGCAGCAGGCGGGATGAAGCTTTCTTT
CASSRRDEAFF
>TRBV7-6|TRBD2|TRBJ2-2|NA
TGTGCCAGCAGCCGACTAGCGGGGACGAACACCGGGGAGCTGTTTTTT
CASSRLAGTNTGELFF